The clone carrying this T cell receptor (beta chain) has a count of ten or more. Molecular barcoding with unique molecular identifiers was used for the TCRbeta library. TCRdb ran MiXCR on the PCR reads and lists one entry per CDR3 protein. The data hold around 240,000 distinct CDR3 sequences, with approximately 9.7% observed a single time. This entry is derived from a study of T-cell reconstitution after alpha-beta-depleted transplantation in children. CDR1 and CDR2 from the germline V gene are SGHAT and FQNNGV. Trimming pared 1 base from V and 0 bases from J, leaving 11 bases between. The CDR3 is 16 residues long.

The chain recombines TRBV11-2 with TRBJ2-3; tentative D call: TRBD1 (5 bases). The source of this sequence is a human donor who donated a stem cell graft to a child with SCID. The sample here was PBMCs from the stem cell graft donor, taken from the stem cell graft. DNA of the CDR3: TGTGCCAGCAGCTTAGTAGCAGGGCTGAGCACAGATACGCAGTATTTT. This encodes CASSLVAGLSTDTQYF. Combining the CDR3 with reference TRBV11-2 and TRBJ2-3 gives the whole variable domain EAGVAQSPRYKIIEKRQSVAFWCNPISGHATLYWYQQILGQGPKLLIQFQNNGVVDDSQLPKDRFSAERLKGVDSTLKIQPAKLEDSAVYLCASSLVAGLSTDTQYFGPGTRLTVL.